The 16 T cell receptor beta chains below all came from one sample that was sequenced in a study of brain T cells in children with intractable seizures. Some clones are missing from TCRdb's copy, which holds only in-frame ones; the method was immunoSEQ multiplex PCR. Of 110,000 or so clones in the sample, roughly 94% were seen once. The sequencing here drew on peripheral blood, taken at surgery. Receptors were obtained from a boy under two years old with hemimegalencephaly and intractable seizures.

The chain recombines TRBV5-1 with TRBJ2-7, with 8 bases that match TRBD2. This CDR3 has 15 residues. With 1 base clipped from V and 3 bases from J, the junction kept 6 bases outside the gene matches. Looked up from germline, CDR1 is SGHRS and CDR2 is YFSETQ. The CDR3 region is CASSLWTSRHYEQYF. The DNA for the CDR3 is TGCGCCAGCAGCTTGTGGACTAGCAGACACTACGAGCAGTACTTC.

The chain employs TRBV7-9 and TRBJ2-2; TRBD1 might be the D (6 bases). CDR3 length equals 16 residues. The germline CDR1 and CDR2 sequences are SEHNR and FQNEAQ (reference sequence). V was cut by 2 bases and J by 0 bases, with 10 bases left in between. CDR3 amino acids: CASSLPGQSNTGELFF. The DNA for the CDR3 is TGTGCCAGCAGCTTACCCGGACAGTCGAACACCGGGGAGCTGTTTTTT.

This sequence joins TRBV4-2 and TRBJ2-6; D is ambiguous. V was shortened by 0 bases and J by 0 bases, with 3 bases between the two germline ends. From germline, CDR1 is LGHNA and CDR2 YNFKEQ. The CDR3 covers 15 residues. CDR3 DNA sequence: TGTGCCAGCAGCCAAGAGGGCTCTGGGGCCAACGTCCTGACTTTC. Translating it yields CASSQEGSGANVLTF.

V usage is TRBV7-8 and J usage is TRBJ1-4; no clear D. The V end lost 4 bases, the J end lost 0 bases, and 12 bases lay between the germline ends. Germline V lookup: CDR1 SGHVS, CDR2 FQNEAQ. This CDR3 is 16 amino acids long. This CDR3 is CASSYSIRATNEKLFF. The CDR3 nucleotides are TGTGCCAGCAGCTATAGCATTAGGGCAACTAATGAAAAACTGTTTTTT.

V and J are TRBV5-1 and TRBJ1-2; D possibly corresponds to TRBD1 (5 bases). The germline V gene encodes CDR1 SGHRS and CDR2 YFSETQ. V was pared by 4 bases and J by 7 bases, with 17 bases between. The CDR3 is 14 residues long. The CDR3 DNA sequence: TGCGCCAGCAGCCTTGGGGACGGGAGAAGTGGCTACACCTTC. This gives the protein CASSLGDGRSGYTF. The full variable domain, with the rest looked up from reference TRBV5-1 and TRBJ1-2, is KAGVTQTPRYLIKTRGQQVTLSCSPISGHRSVSWYQQTPGQGLQFLFEYFSETQRNKGNFPGRFSGRQFSNSRSEMNVSTLELGDSALYLCASSLGDGRSGYTFGSGTRLTVV.

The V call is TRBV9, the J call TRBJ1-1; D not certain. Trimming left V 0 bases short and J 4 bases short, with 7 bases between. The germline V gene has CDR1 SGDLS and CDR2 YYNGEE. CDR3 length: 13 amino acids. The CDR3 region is CASSVDVGTEAFF. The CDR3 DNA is TGTGCCAGCAGCGTAGACGTGGGCACTGAAGCTTTCTTT.

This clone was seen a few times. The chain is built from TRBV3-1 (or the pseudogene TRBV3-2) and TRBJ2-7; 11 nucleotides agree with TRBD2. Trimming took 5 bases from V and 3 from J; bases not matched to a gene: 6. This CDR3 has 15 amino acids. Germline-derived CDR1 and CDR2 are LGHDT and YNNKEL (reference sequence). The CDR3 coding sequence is TGTGCCAGCAGCGATCCGGGACTAGCGGTCTACGAGCAGTACTTC. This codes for CASSDPGLAVYEQYF.

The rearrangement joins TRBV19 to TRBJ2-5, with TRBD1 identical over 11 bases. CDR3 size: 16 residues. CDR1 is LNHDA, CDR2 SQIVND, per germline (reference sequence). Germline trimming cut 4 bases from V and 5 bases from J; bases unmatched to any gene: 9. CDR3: CASSSRTGGQGETQYF. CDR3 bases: TGTGCCAGTAGTAGTAGGACAGGGGGCCAGGGGGAGACCCAGTACTTC.

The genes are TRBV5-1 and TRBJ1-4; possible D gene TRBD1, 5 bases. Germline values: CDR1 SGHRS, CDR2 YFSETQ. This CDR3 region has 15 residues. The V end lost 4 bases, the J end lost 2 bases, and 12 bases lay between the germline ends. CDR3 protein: CASSGLGATNEKLFF. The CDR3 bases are TGCGCCAGCAGCGGTCTCGGGGCGACTAATGAAAAACTGTTTTTT.

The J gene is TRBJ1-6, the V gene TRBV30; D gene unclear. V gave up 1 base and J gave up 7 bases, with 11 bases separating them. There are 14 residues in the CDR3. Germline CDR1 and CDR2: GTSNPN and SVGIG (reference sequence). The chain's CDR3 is CAWSGFLGNSPLHF. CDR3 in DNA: TGTGCCTGGAGTGGGTTTTTAGGAAATTCACCCCTCCACTTT.

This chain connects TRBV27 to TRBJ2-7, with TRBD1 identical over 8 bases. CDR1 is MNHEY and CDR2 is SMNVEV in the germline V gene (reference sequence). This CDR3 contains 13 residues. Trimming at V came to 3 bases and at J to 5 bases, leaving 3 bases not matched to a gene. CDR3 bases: TGTGCCAGCAGTTTGACAGGGGTCCACGAGCAGTACTTC. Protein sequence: CASSLTGVHEQYF.

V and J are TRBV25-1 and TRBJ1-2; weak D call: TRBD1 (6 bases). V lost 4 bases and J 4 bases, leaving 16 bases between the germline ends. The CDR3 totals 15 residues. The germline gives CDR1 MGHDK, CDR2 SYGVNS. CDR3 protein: CASSARQVDFYGYTF. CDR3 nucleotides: TGTGCCAGCAGTGCCCGACAGGTTGACTTCTATGGCTACACCTTC.

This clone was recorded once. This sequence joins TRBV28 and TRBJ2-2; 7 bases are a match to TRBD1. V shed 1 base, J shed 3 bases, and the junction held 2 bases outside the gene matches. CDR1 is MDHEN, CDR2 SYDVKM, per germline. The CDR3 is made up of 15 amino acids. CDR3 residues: CASSLSRGYTGELFF. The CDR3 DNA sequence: TGTGCCAGCAGTTTATCCAGGGGGTACACCGGGGAGCTGTTTTTT.

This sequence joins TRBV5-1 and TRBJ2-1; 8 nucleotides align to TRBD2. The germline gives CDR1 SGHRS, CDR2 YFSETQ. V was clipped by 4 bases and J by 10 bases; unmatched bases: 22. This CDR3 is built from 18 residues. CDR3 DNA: TGCGCCAGCAGCAGCCAATACTGGGCGGGAGGCTTTACCGGCGAGCAGTTCTTC. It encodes CASSSQYWAGGFTGEQFF.

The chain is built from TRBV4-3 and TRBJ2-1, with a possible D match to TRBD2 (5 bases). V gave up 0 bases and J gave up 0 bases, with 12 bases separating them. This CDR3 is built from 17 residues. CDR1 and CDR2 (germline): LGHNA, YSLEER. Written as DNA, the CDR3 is TGCGCCAGCAGCCAAGATATCCGCGGGTACTCCTACAATGAGCAGTTCTTC. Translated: CASSQDIRGYSYNEQFF.

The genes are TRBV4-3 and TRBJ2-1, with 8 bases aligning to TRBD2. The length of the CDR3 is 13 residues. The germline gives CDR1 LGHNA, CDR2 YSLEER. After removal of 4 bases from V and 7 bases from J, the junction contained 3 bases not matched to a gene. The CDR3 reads CASSRVAGNEQFF. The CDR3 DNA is TGCGCCAGCAGCCGGGTAGCGGGAAATGAGCAGTTCTTC.